The entry below describes one T cell receptor (beta chain). The antigen remains undetermined. This specimen belongs to a study of T cell responses to AZD1222 COVID-19 vaccine. Study findings and constraints: Spike regions recognized by vaccine-associated CD4 TCRs spanned the protein, led by 160-218 and 743-854. Nearly half of spike-specific TCRs reportedly target unmutated variant regions. Spike-specific TCR breadth rose after two AZD1222 doses, and depth rose as well. It was only six AZD1222 recipients who were seropositive at baseline.

The germline CDR1 and CDR2 sequences are MNHNS and SASEGT. V gave up 3 bases and J gave up 6 bases, with 18 bases separating them. CDR3 length: 16 residues. The repertoire was sequenced with immunoSEQ multiplex PCR; TCRdb's copy has only in-frame clones and lacks some. The table records around 130,000 clones, 93% of them present only once. The sequence was collected from an adult in good health. The chain employs TRBV6-1 and TRBJ1-5; TRBD1 is a possible D gene (6 bases). This material consisted of peripheral blood, taken on day 0 of AZD1222 vaccination. For the CDR3, the DNA is TGTGCCAGCAGTGACCTTCGGGGGGGCGGAGGTCAGCCCCAGCATTTT. Translation: CASSDLRGGGGQPQHF.